Listed below are T cell receptor beta chains from one sample, sequenced in a study of cytomegalovirus exposure and HLA in healthy donors. Method: immunoSEQ multiplex PCR; TCRdb's copy keeps in-frame clones and lacks some. This sample has tens of thousands of clones, with approximately 80% found just once. Sequencing input: PBMCs. The receptors shown here come from a female donor in good health and CMV-seronegative. CDR3s include the opening cysteine and the closing phenylalanine or tryptophan. The D gene is left open where the match is weak. Expanded clones get a size class; other rows say once, few or many, or leave the size out.

clone_size d_call j_call v_call cdr3_aa cdr3_nt
once TRBD1 TRBJ2-7 TRBV30 CAWSPGTGDREQYF TGTGCCTGGAGTCCCGGGACAGGGGACAGGGAGCAGTACTTC
- - TRBJ2-7 TRBV12-5 CASGLFNEQYF TGTGCTAGTGGTTTGTTTAACGAGCAGTACTTC
- TRBD1 TRBJ1-1 TRBV6-5 CASSFEQGTTEAFF TGTGCCAGCAGTTTCGAACAGGGGACCACTGAAGCTTTCTTT
- - TRBJ1-6 TRBV27 CASSPRAGRNSPLHF TGTGCCAGCAGTCCCAGGGCAGGTCGGAATTCACCCCTCCACTTT
- TRBD1 TRBJ1-5 TRBV6-6 CASTLDRVGNQPQHF TGTGCCAGCACCCTGGACAGGGTCGGCAATCAGCCCCAGCATTTT
- - TRBJ2-7 TRBV4-3 CASSPRGGNDEQYF TGCGCCAGCAGCCCCCGAGGGGGTAACGACGAGCAGTACTTC
- TRBD2 TRBJ2-1 TRBV9 CASSPRTSGGGNEQFF TGTGCCAGCAGCCCCCGGACTAGCGGGGGAGGGAATGAGCAGTTCTTC
- TRBD1 TRBJ1-6 TRBV4-2 CASSQHTGDGGEPLHF TGTGCCAGCAGCCAACATACAGGGGATGGGGGTGAACCCCTCCACTTT
few - TRBJ1-4 TRBV7-2 CASSLKGRTNEKLFF TGTGCCAGCAGCTTAAAGGGGCGAACTAATGAAAAACTGTTTTTT
- - TRBJ1-4 TRBV6-6 CASCRGIEAQLFF TGTGCCTCCTGTCGGGGGATCGAGGCTCAACTGTTTTTT
- - TRBJ2-3 TRBV7-9 CASSLRRLSTDTQYF TGTGCCAGCAGCTTACGGCGGCTTAGCACAGATACGCAGTATTTT
- TRBD2 TRBJ2-7 TRBV7-2 CASSLASGGFGSYEQYF TGTGCCAGCAGCTTAGCATCGGGGGGGTTCGGAAGCTACGAGCAGTACTTC
once - TRBJ1-1 TRBV7-3 CASSPSTPTEPNTEAFF TGTGCCAGCAGCCCCAGTACACCGACAGAGCCGAACACTGAAGCTTTCTTT
- TRBD2 TRBJ2-3 TRBV4-2 CASSQLAGGNTDTQYF TGTGCCAGCAGCCAATTAGCGGGGGGAAACACAGATACGCAGTATTTT
- TRBD1 TRBJ1-2 TRBV19 CASSGGTGVVGGYTF TGTGCCAGTAGTGGTGGGACAGGTGTTGTTGGGGGCTACACCTTC
- - TRBJ1-4 TRBV2 CASSREGEKLFF TGTGCCAGCAGTCGGGAGGGGGAAAAACTGTTTTTT
- TRBD1 TRBJ2-1 TRBV9 CASSVGQGLGNEQFF TGTGCCAGCAGCGTAGGACAGGGTCTCGGCAATGAGCAGTTCTTC
- - TRBJ1-1 TRBV30 CAWSTGLNTEAFF TGTGCCTGGAGTACTGGGCTGAACACTGAAGCTTTCTTT
once TRBD1 TRBJ1-5 TRBV2 CASSGTGAPNQPQHF TGTGCCAGCAGTGGTACAGGGGCACCCAATCAGCCCCAGCATTTT
- TRBD1 TRBJ2-7 TRBV5-6 CASGRDRGGGYEQYF TGTGCCAGCGGGCGGGACAGGGGCGGGGGCTACGAGCAGTACTTC
once TRBD2 TRBJ2-1 TRBV7-3 CASSYRLAGLLFF TGTGCCAGCAGCTACCGACTAGCGGGGTTGCTGTTCTTC
- TRBD1 TRBJ1-4 TRBV7-6 CASSPGTAPNEKLFF TGTGCCAGCAGCCCTGGGACAGCTCCAAATGAAAAACTGTTTTTT
few - TRBJ2-1 TRBV5-6 CASSLVAGFYNEQFF TGTGCCAGCAGCTTGGTGGCAGGGTTTTACAATGAGCAGTTCTTC
few - TRBJ1-5 TRBV12-5 CASPHTPGYYSNQPQHF TGTGCTAGTCCACATACCCCGGGTTACTATAGCAATCAGCCCCAGCATTTT
- - TRBJ1-5 TRBV6-5 CTSSYSGAPNQPQHF TGTACCAGCAGTTACTCGGGGGCACCCAATCAGCCCCAGCATTTT
- TRBD1 TRBJ1-5 TRBV6-6 CASSPPDRGGNQPQHF TGTGCCAGCAGTCCCCCGGACAGGGGGGGCAATCAGCCCCAGCATTTT
- TRBD2 TRBJ2-3 TRBV7-3 CASSISGVSTDTQYF TGTGCCAGCAGCATTAGCGGGGTTAGCACAGATACGCAGTATTTT
- TRBD1 TRBJ1-2 TRBV5-5 CASSLSTGQLYGYTF TGTGCCAGCAGCTTGAGTACGGGACAGCTCTATGGCTACACCTTC
- TRBD2 TRBJ2-1 TRBV27 CASSSFGGVYNEQFF TGTGCCAGCAGTTCGTTCGGGGGGGTATACAATGAGCAGTTCTTC
few - TRBJ2-1 TRBV27 CASSFLGDYNEQFF TGTGCCAGCAGTTTTCTCGGTGATTACAATGAGCAGTTCTTC
- - TRBJ2-7 TRBV5-1 CASSLDRPQVGEQYF TGCGCCAGCAGCCTCGACAGGCCCCAAGTCGGGGAGCAGTACTTC
- - TRBJ1-4 TRBV5-8 CASSRMTNEKLFF TGTGCCAGCTCGAGGATGACTAATGAAAAACTGTTTTTT
few TRBD1 TRBJ1-1 TRBV5-1 CASSTGGVTEAFF TGCGCCAGCAGCACAGGGGGCGTCACTGAAGCTTTCTTT
- TRBD1 TRBJ2-2 TRBV4-3 CASSLSVPGQGWRTGELFF TGCGCCAGCAGCCTTTCGGTTCCGGGACAGGGTTGGAGGACCGGGGAGCTGTTTTTT
few TRBD1 TRBJ2-3 TRBV6-5 CASRTIGQGTDTQYF TGTGCCAGCAGGACAATTGGACAGGGCACAGATACGCAGTATTTT
- - TRBJ1-4 TRBV19 CASSNLGDGFNEKLFF TGTGCCAGTAGTAATTTGGGAGACGGGTTTAATGAAAAACTGTTTTTT
few - TRBJ2-7 TRBV12-5 CASGHDLGGSPSYEQYF TGTGCTAGTGGTCATGACCTTGGGGGCTCTCCGTCCTACGAGCAGTACTTC
- - TRBJ1-2 TRBV13 CASSSGDSPASGYTF TGTGCCAGCAGCTCTGGGGACTCCCCGGCCAGCGGCTACACCTTC
- - TRBJ1-1 TRBV5-4 CASSLDPGNTEAFF TGTGCCAGCAGCTTGGACCCAGGGAATACTGAAGCTTTCTTT
- TRBD2 TRBJ2-7 TRBV18 CASSPSGGTVYEQYF TGTGCCAGCTCCCCAAGCGGGGGGACGGTGTACGAGCAGTACTTC
few TRBD1 TRBJ2-7 TRBV5-6 CASSSGTDSYEQYF TGTGCCAGCAGCTCCGGGACAGATTCCTACGAGCAGTACTTC
- - TRBJ1-1 TRBV5-1 CASSFRRQAANTEAFF TGCGCCAGCAGCTTTAGGAGACAGGCCGCGAACACTGAAGCTTTCTTT
- TRBD1 TRBJ2-3 TRBV5-1 CASSSDRGLSTDTQYF TGCGCCAGCAGCTCCGACAGGGGACTCAGCACAGATACGCAGTATTTT
few TRBD1 TRBJ1-4 TRBV30 CAWSEGGAEEKLFF TGTGCCTGGAGCGAAGGGGGCGCGGAAGAAAAACTGTTTTTT
- - TRBJ1-5 TRBV10-2 CASQTVSGNQPQHF TGCGCCAGCCAGACAGTGTCCGGAAATCAGCCCCAGCATTTT
- - TRBJ1-1 TRBV5-6 CASSLDSGVLNTEAFF TGTGCCAGCAGCCTGGACTCGGGAGTATTGAACACTGAAGCTTTCTTT
- - TRBJ2-1 TRBV7-3 CASGLGGRNNEQFF TGTGCCAGTGGTCTCGGGGGGCGGAACAATGAGCAGTTCTTC
- - TRBJ1-5 TRBV5-1 CASSPGDLNQPQHF TGCGCCAGCAGCCCCGGGGACTTAAATCAGCCCCAGCATTTT